The clone carrying this TCR beta chain was seen at least ten times. Its antigen is not identified. The data belong to a study of T-cell memory formation after mild COVID-19. At the level of the study: TCR clusters mostly belonged to single donors.

Points from the study as a whole: Some responding clones appeared in pre-infection memory, suggesting cross-reactive memory joined. Unconfirmed was the SARS-CoV-2 specificity of second-wave clones that peaked on day 37.

Amplification by 5'RACE using constant-segment primers produced TCR alpha and TCR beta cDNA libraries that carried sample barcodes and UMIs. TCRdb re-called the 5' RACE reads through MiXCR, storing one row per CDR3 protein. Found here are 450,000 to 650,000 distinct CDR3 sequences, about a fifth of them singletons; the top ten hold around 9.2%. The V gene's germline CDR1 is SEHNR and CDR2 FQNEAQ (reference sequence). The CDR3 runs to 15 residues. V shed 3 bases and J shed 0 bases, with 8 bases lying between them. The V gene is TRBV7-9, the J gene TRBJ2-2; maybe TRBD2 (6 bases). The origin of this receptor is an adult woman who had mild COVID-19 (a few samples of this study predate the infection). Cell type and time point are not known. Sequenced input: PBMCs or a T cell subset sorted from them (not recorded which). This CDR3 reads CASSFGGANTGELFF. CDR3 DNA sequence: TGTGCCAGCAGCTTCGGGGGAGCGAACACCGGGGAGCTGTTTTTT.